Each of the 8 T cell receptor beta chains below was sequenced from the same sample in a study of T cells in Graves' hyperthyroidism and ophthalmopathy. The CDR3 regions of TCR beta were amplified from RNA transcripts. The HTBI primer set was used in a first-round RT-PCR of the TCR CDR3. TCRdb passed the multiplex PCR reads through MiXCR, listing each CDR3 protein once. The sample consists of about 520,000 distinct CDR3 sequences, roughly 20% of them appearing once. Input material: blood. The receptors shown here come from a man between 18 and 35 years old with Graves' hyperthyroidism.

This clonotype has more than one count but fewer than ten. The chain uses TRBV6-1 and TRBJ1-3; TRBD1 agrees at 7 bases. Germline loops: CDR1 MNHNS, CDR2 SASEGT. The CDR3 spans 15 residues. The junction had 8 bases not matched to a gene; V was cut back by 6 bases and J by 3 bases. The CDR3 spells CASSRGQAVGNTIYF. The CDR3 nucleotides read TGTGCCAGCAGCCGAGGACAGGCGGTTGGAAACACCATATATTTT.

This clonotype was observed at least ten times. V gene TRBV28 combines with J gene TRBJ1-1; D remains unclear. In germline, CDR1 is MDHEN, CDR2 SYDVKM. The CDR3 extends over 13 amino acids. The V and J ends lost 6 bases and 1 base respectively, with 9 bases between them. In nucleotides, the CDR3 is TGTGCCAGCAGCAAGCCTACGAACACTGAAGCTTTCTTT. It is translated as CASSKPTNTEAFF.

This clonotype was counted many times. The CDR3 DNA reads as TGTGCCAGCAGTCCCGACAGAGACAGGGAGACCCAGTACTTC. This translates into CASSPDRDRETQYF. The rearrangement links TRBV12-3 or TRBV12-4 to TRBJ2-5, with TRBD1 as a possible D gene (6 bases). V was cut by 5 bases and J by 5 bases, with 15 bases left in between. The CDR3 length is 14 residues.

The rearrangement links TRBV4-1 to TRBJ1-2; 8 bases are a match to TRBD1. This CDR3 has 16 residues. V was pared by 0 bases and J by 4 bases, with 7 bases of the junction left unmatched. The germline gives CDR1 MGHRA, CDR2 YSYEKL. The CDR3 nucleotides are TGCGCCAGCAGCCAAGATGCGCCAGGGGGCGGCTATGGCTACACCTTC. Translated, it gives CASSQDAPGGGYGYTF.

At least ten counts were recorded for this clonotype. The chain is built from TRBV27 and TRBJ2-2; 7 bases fit TRBD2. With V trimmed by 4 bases and J by 5 bases, 4 bases remained unmatched. Germline loops: CDR1 MNHEY, CDR2 SMNVEV (reference sequence). The CDR3 covers 14 residues. DNA of the CDR3: TGTGCCAGCAGTTGGGGGGGGGAAACCGGGGAGCTGTTTTTT. Translated: CASSWGGETGELFF.

This clonotype was counted at least ten times. The genes are TRBV20-1 and TRBJ2-7, with 7 bases aligning to TRBD2. The CDR3 extends over 13 amino acids. The V gene end was trimmed by 6 bases and the J gene end by 4 bases; junction bases not matched to a gene: 9. Germline CDR1 and CDR2: DFQATT and SNEGSKA (reference sequence). The CDR3 loop reads CSAGRVGGYEQYF. The DNA of the CDR3 is TGCAGTGCCGGGCGGGTCGGGGGGTACGAGCAGTACTTC.

This clonotype has ten or more counts. The chain uses TRBV29-1 and TRBJ2-4; D tentatively reads TRBD1 or TRBD2 (5 bases each). Trimming removed 0 bases at V and 7 bases at J, with 16 bases between. The germline V gene encodes CDR1 SQVTM and CDR2 ANQGSEA. This CDR3 has 15 amino acids. The CDR3 loop is CSVEDLWDLGNIQYF. The DNA of the CDR3 is TGCAGCGTTGAAGATCTATGGGACCTCGGGAACATTCAGTACTTC.

This clonotype occurred many times. This chain links TRBV6-5 with TRBJ2-5, with TRBD1 matching over 11 bases. The CDR3 covers 15 residues. Trimming at V came to 1 base and at J to 4 bases, leaving 2 bases not matched to a gene. Germline CDR1 reads MNHEY; CDR2 reads SVGAGI. CDR3 sequence (DNA): TGTGCCAGCAGTTACTTCGGGACAGGGGGAGAGACCCAGTACTTC. It specifies CASSYFGTGGETQYF.